These T cell receptor beta chains were read from a single sample in a study of shared clonotypes between healthy human individuals. Here immunoSEQ multiplex PCR was the method, and the copy in TCRdb shows in-frame clones only, minus some. The sample contains about 2 million clones, about 95% of which appear only once. Sequenced material: naive CD8+ T cells sorted from blood. The receptors derive from a man between 18 and 29 years old in good health. Both conserved end residues are part of each CDR3. Fields, in order: CDR3 DNA, CDR3 protein, D gene, J gene, V gene, clone size. D genes are given only for firm matches. Clone size is stated in some rows and not others, as once, few, many or a class when expanded.

TGTGCCAGCAGCGCAAACCCTACTAGCGGGAGTTCAGATACGCAGTATTTT,CASSANPTSGSSDTQYF,TRBD2,TRBJ2-3,TRBV9,.
TGTGCCAGCTGGGACGGATCCTACAATGAGCAGTTCTTC,CASWDGSYNEQFF,.,TRBJ2-1,TRBV6-5,.
TGTGCCTGGAGTCTGGGACAAAATTACGAGCAGTACTTC,CAWSLGQNYEQYF,.,TRBJ2-7,TRBV30,.
TGTGCCAGCAGTCAGACACTCTACGGTCAGCCCCAGCATTTT,CASSQTLYGQPQHF,.,TRBJ1-5,TRBV6-1,once
TGTGCCAGTAGTATAGACCCCCTGGGGGGCACTGAAGCTTTCTTT,CASSIDPLGGTEAFF,.,TRBJ1-1,TRBV19,.
TGTGCCAGCAGCGTTGAGGGGGCCAACGTCCTGACTTTC,CASSVEGANVLTF,.,TRBJ2-6,TRBV9,.
TGTGCCAGCAGCCCGCTAGCGGGAGGGCATCGGAATGAGCAGTTCTTC,CASSPLAGGHRNEQFF,TRBD2,TRBJ2-1,TRBV7-2,.
TGTGCCAGCACAGAGCAGGGGGCCGTAAATACGCAGTATTTT,CASTEQGAVNTQYF,TRBD1,TRBJ2-3,TRBV2,.
TGTGCCACCGCTGACAGGGCCGACGAAAAACTGTTTTTT,CATADRADEKLFF,TRBD1,TRBJ1-4,TRBV19,.
TGCGCCAGCAGCCAAGGCTTGTACAATGAGCAGTTCTTC,CASSQGLYNEQFF,.,TRBJ2-1,TRBV4-1,once
TGCGCCAGCAGCCAAGATTACCGGGACACGGTTGAGCAGTTCTTC,CASSQDYRDTVEQFF,.,TRBJ2-1,TRBV4-3,.
TGTGCCAGCAGCTTAGGGATGGGAGAAGGCTACGAGCAGTACTTC,CASSLGMGEGYEQYF,.,TRBJ2-7,TRBV7-9,.
TGTGCCAGCAAGAAGGACACCGATAGCAATCAGCCCCAGCATTTT,CASKKDTDSNQPQHF,.,TRBJ1-5,TRBV2,.
TGTGCCAGCAGTTACGGAACAGCGAACACTGAAGCTTTCTTT,CASSYGTANTEAFF,.,TRBJ1-1,TRBV6-5,.
TGTGCCAGCAGTTCTCTTCGCAATGAGCAGTTCTTC,CASSSLRNEQFF,.,TRBJ2-1,TRBV27,.
TGCGCCAGCAGCCAGGACGGGACAGCCCTAGCCAAAAACATTCAGTACTTC,CASSQDGTALAKNIQYF,TRBD1,TRBJ2-4,TRBV4-1,.
TGTGCCAGCAGTTTCTTGACCACCTACAATGAGCAGTTCTTC,CASSFLTTYNEQFF,.,TRBJ2-1,TRBV6-5,once
TGTGCCAGCGAGGACGGGGCCAACGTCCTGACTTTC,CASEDGANVLTF,.,TRBJ2-6,TRBV2,.
TGTGCCAGCTCACCTTCGGGGGGCGCCGGGGAGCTGTTTTTT,CASSPSGGAGELFF,.,TRBJ2-2,TRBV18,.
TGTGCCAGCAGCTTTGACGGCTACGAGCAGTACTTC,CASSFDGYEQYF,.,TRBJ2-7,TRBV7-6,.
TGTGCCTTGAATGGGAGGGGCGACTATGGCTACACCTTC,CALNGRGDYGYTF,.,TRBJ1-2,TRBV7-9,.
TGTGCCAGCAGCCTGGGAGGCGAGCCCCAGCATTTT,CASSLGGEPQHF,.,TRBJ1-5,TRBV11-2,.
TGTGCCAGCAGAGAAGGAGCGGGAGGACAAGAGACCCAGTACTTC,CASREGAGGQETQYF,TRBD2,TRBJ2-5,TRBV7-8,.
TGTGCCAGCAGTTTATCCAGAGTTAATGAAAAACTGTTTTTT,CASSLSRVNEKLFF,.,TRBJ1-4,TRBV27,once
TGTGCCTGGAGTGTCCTCACGATCAGCGGGGACGAGCAGTACTTC,CAWSVLTISGDEQYF,TRBD2,TRBJ2-7,TRBV30,.
TGTGCCAGCAGCTCTGACAGGGAAGACTACGAGCAGTACTTC,CASSSDREDYEQYF,TRBD1,TRBJ2-7,TRBV5-8,.
TGTGCCAGTAGTATCCTGGCAGAGAACTATGGCTACACCTTC,CASSILAENYGYTF,.,TRBJ1-2,TRBV19,.
TGTGCCAGCTCACCCCAGCGGGAGGGCCCTCGTGCGGGGTTGGAGACCCAGTACTTC,CASSPQREGPRAGLETQYF,TRBD2,TRBJ2-5,TRBV18,.
TGTGCCAGCAGCTTATCGGCAGCTGGCTACACCTTC,CASSLSAAGYTF,.,TRBJ1-2,TRBV5-6,.
TGTGCCAGCAGCTCCCGGGGGGAGAATGAAAAACTGTTTTTT,CASSSRGENEKLFF,.,TRBJ1-4,TRBV7-9,.
TGTGCCAGCAGCGTAGCTGTGCTTCCCTATGGCTACACCTTC,CASSVAVLPYGYTF,.,TRBJ1-2,TRBV9,few
TGCAGTGCTAGAGATGTGGGGGGTCAGTTCTTC,CSARDVGGQFF,.,TRBJ2-1,TRBV20-1,.
TGTGCCAGCAGCTTAGGACAACCTTTCTCTGGAAACACCATATATTTT,CASSLGQPFSGNTIYF,.,TRBJ1-3,TRBV7-9,.
TGCGCCAGCAGCCAAGAGACGTTTAGCTCCTACGAGCAGTACTTC,CASSQETFSSYEQYF,.,TRBJ2-7,TRBV4-1,.
TGCGCCAGCAGCCAACAGGGGGCCTGGACCGGGGAGCTGTTTTTT,CASSQQGAWTGELFF,TRBD1,TRBJ2-2,TRBV4-1,.
TGTGCCAGCAGCTTAACCTACGAGCAGTACTTC,CASSLTYEQYF,.,TRBJ2-7,TRBV5-5,.